This paragraph reports one T cell receptor (beta chain). What it binds is not known. Researchers used genomic DNA as the template to profile TCR beta VDJ and CDR3. TCRdb reprocessed the reads with MiXCR, giving one entry per CDR3 protein. The table records tens of thousands of distinct CDR3 sequences, around 82% of them present only once. The data were obtained in a study of CD8+CD57+ T cells in acquired aplastic anemia. Study-wide background: Yields of DNA that came from sorted CD4+ and CD8+ cells averaged roughly 3.2 ug.

Trimming removed 10 bases from V and 5 bases from J; junction bases left unmatched: 6. This CDR3 spans 12 amino acids. The germline V gene has CDR1 SNHLY and CDR2 FYNNEI. Study-level results: Some 31 shared CD8+ CDR3s appeared highly expressed within patients' immunodominant clones. Patients did not significantly differ from controls in CD8+ Simpson's diversity.

The receptor comes from a human donor in good health, serving as a control. This rearrangement joins TRBV2 to TRBJ2-5, with TRBD1 matching 8 bases. Source material: sorted CD4+, CD8+, or CD8+CD57+ T cells (not recorded which) from PBMCs. The CDR3 loop reads CATNRGRETQYF. The CDR3 coding sequence is TGTGCCACAAACAGGGGGAGGGAGACCCAGTACTTC.